The T cell receptor beta chain under discussion was sequenced for a study of blood T cell repertoires in COVID-19. Original data processing: Reference gene primer amplification in the assay estimated nucleated cell counts. Data came from immunoSEQ multiplex PCR; TCRdb stores just in-frame clones and leaves some out. D and trimming were read from the DNA, whereas the V and J calls and clone size are those reported in that table. Found here are under 150,000 clones, roughly 80% of them singletons; the top ten hold about 39%. The TCR was taken from a human donor in a cohort sampled during active COVID-19. The sequenced material came from peripheral blood.

In DNA form, the CDR3 reads TGCGCCAGCAGTGGCTTCCCGGGAGGGGGGACTGCAGATACGCAGTATTTT. Translated, it gives CASSGFPGGGTADTQYF. J is TRBJ2-3 and V is TRBV10-2, with TRBD2 matching over 8 bases. From germline, CDR1 is WSHSY and CDR2 SAAADI. There are 17 residues in the CDR3. Trimming at V came to 4 bases and at J to 4 bases, leaving 13 bases not matched to a gene.